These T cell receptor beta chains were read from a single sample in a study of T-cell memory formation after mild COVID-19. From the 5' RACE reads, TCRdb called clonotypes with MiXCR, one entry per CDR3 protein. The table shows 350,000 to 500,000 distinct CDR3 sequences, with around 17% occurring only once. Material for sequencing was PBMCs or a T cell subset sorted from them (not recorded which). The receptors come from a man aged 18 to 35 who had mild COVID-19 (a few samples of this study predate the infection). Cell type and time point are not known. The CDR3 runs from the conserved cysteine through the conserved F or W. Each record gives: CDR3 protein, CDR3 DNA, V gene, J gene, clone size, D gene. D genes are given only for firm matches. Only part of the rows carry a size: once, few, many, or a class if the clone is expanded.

cdr3_aa: CASSLTSGGSGELFF; cdr3_nt: TGTGCCAGCAGTTTGACTAGCGGGGGGTCCGGGGAGCTGTTTTTT; v_call: TRBV27; j_call: TRBJ2-2; clone_size: NA; d_call: TRBD2
cdr3_aa: CASSPLGAYSYEQYF; cdr3_nt: TGTGCCAGCAGCCCACTTGGCGCGTACTCCTACGAGCAGTACTTC; v_call: TRBV7-2; j_call: TRBJ2-7; clone_size: NA; d_call: NA
cdr3_aa: CASSFGSLAKNIQYF; cdr3_nt: TGTGCCAGCAGTTTTGGGAGCTTAGCCAAAAACATTCAGTACTTC; v_call: TRBV12-3/TRBV12-4; j_call: TRBJ2-4; clone_size: NA; d_call: NA
cdr3_aa: CASSARLAADTQYF; cdr3_nt: TGTGCCAGCAGTGCCAGACTAGCAGCAGATACGCAGTATTTT; v_call: TRBV2; j_call: TRBJ2-3; clone_size: NA; d_call: TRBD2
cdr3_aa: CASRQDRNTQYF; cdr3_nt: TGTGCCAGCAGGCAAGACAGAAATACGCAGTATTTT; v_call: TRBV12-3/TRBV12-4; j_call: TRBJ2-3; clone_size: NA; d_call: NA
cdr3_aa: CASSWDSQGGREYF; cdr3_nt: TGTGCCAGCAGTTGGGACTCCCAGGGAGGGCGCGAGTATTTT; v_call: TRBV27; j_call: TRBJ2-3; clone_size: NA; d_call: TRBD2
cdr3_aa: CSVGSSYEKLFF; cdr3_nt: TGCAGCGTTGGGTCTTCTTATGAAAAACTGTTTTTT; v_call: TRBV29-1; j_call: TRBJ1-4; clone_size: NA; d_call: NA
cdr3_aa: CASSSIGIHGPNYGYTF; cdr3_nt: TGTGCCAGCAGTTCCATAGGGATCCACGGACCTAACTATGGCTACACCTTC; v_call: TRBV12-3/TRBV12-4; j_call: TRBJ1-2; clone_size: NA; d_call: NA
cdr3_aa: CASSPGWGGQDTQYF; cdr3_nt: TGTGCCAGCAGTCCGGGGTGGGGGGGCCAAGATACGCAGTATTTT; v_call: TRBV7-2; j_call: TRBJ2-3; clone_size: few; d_call: NA
cdr3_aa: CASSHLRGSYNEQFF; cdr3_nt: TGTGCCAGCAGCCACCTCAGGGGCTCCTACAATGAGCAGTTCTTC; v_call: TRBV14; j_call: TRBJ2-1; clone_size: NA; d_call: NA
cdr3_aa: CASSLVPGFDSNQPQHF; cdr3_nt: TGTGCCAGCAGCTTAGTCCCCGGGTTTGATAGCAATCAGCCCCAGCATTTT; v_call: TRBV7-2; j_call: TRBJ1-5; clone_size: NA; d_call: NA
cdr3_aa: CATSGQVVADTQYF; cdr3_nt: TGTGCCACCAGTGGACAGGTCGTGGCAGATACGCAGTATTTT; v_call: TRBV24-1; j_call: TRBJ2-3; clone_size: NA; d_call: NA